The T cell receptor (beta chain) described here comes from a study of CD8 T cell repertoires and HIV-1 epitope variants. Study-wide context: Separate wells received one of Twenty-five Gag or Nef variant peptides.

The CDR3 is made up of 15 amino acids. V was pared by 1 base and J by 6 bases, with 13 bases between. Germline-derived CDR1 and CDR2 are SGHRS and YFSETQ. On this clone: What it recognizes is unknown.

Using immunoSEQ multiplex PCR, the repertoire was profiled, and TCRdb retains in-frame clones only, with some absent. The sample yields about 5,900 clones, 60% to 80% seen once. This receptor was taken from a male donor with HIV. Specimen: cultured CD8+ T cells derived from PBMCs. The chain has TRBV5-1 and TRBJ2-2; D unclear. The CDR3 nucleotides read TGCGCCAGCAGCTTGCTGGGTGGTTCTGCCGGGGAGCTGTTTTTT. Translating gives CASSLLGGSAGELFF.